This T cell receptor (beta chain) was obtained from a study of Ad26.COV2.S vaccination and SARS-CoV-2 variants. Treatment here: some 20 received Ad26.COV2.S at low or high dose, single or two shots; roughly five received placebo; per-sample allocation not given. Day 63 after the first vaccine or placebo injection was the time point for sampling. The CDR3 is made up of 16 amino acids. CDR1 LNHNV and CDR2 YYDKDF come from the germline V gene (reference sequence). J lost 6 bases, V lost 0 bases, and 0 bases had no gene match. Only one count was recorded for this clone. Assay: immunoSEQ multiplex PCR; the TCRdb copy retains only in-frame clones and omits some. Here the sample spans around 400,000 clones, about four fifths being singletons.

Sequences were derived from peripheral blood, sampled in a trial of Ad26.COV2.S vaccine versus placebo. The TCR was taken from a person aged 18-60 years who received the Ad26.COV2.S COVID-19 vaccine or a placebo. This chain joins TRBV15 and TRBJ2-2, with TRBD2 identical over 14 bases. DNA for the CDR3: TGTGCCACCAGCAGAGAGGGACTAGCGGGAGCCGGGGAGCTGTTTTTT. Residues: CATSREGLAGAGELFF.